Listed below are T cell receptor beta chains from one sample, sequenced in a study of blood T cells in healthy people across ages. TCRdb re-derived calls from the 5' RACE reads in MiXCR, one entry per CDR3 protein. The sample has about 780,000 distinct CDR3 sequences, about half seen once. The sequencing sample was made of blood. These receptors came from a man older than 75 in good health. Each CDR3 is given with its conserved first and last residue. A D gene is named only where the DNA matches it firmly. Clone size is shown for a subset of rows, as once, few, many or a class of expanded clone.

D gene	V gene	J gene	clone size	CDR3 protein	CDR3 DNA
.	TRBV4-1	TRBJ1-1	.	CASSQPSLNTEAFF	TGCGCCAGCAGCCAACCCAGTTTGAACACTGAAGCTTTCTTT
.	TRBV11-2	TRBJ2-3	.	CASSHNWISTDTQYF	TGTGCCAGCAGCCATAACTGGATTAGCACAGATACGCAGTATTTT
.	TRBV30	TRBJ2-3	.	CAWRSTDTQYF	TGTGCCTGGAGATCTACAGATACGCAGTATTTT
TRBD1	TRBV12-3/TRBV12-4	TRBJ2-2	.	CASSLDRGVSGELFF	TGTGCCAGCAGCCTGGACAGGGGGGTTTCCGGGGAGCTGTTTTTT
TRBD1	TRBV11-2	TRBJ2-5	many	CASSPTRDRDLLRETQYF	TGTGCCAGCAGCCCCACCCGGGACAGGGATTTATTGAGAGAGACCCAGTACTTC
.	TRBV4-3	TRBJ1-1	few	CASSSRVGTEAFF	TGCGCCAGCAGCAGCAGGGTGGGTACTGAAGCTTTCTTT
TRBD2	TRBV20-1	TRBJ2-1	few	CSAQEMTSGSSNEQFF	TGCAGTGCCCAAGAAATGACTAGCGGGAGTTCTAATGAGCAGTTCTTC
.	TRBV5-1	TRBJ2-4	.	CASSFGGLAKNIQYF	TGCGCCAGCAGCTTTGGAGGCCTAGCCAAAAACATTCAGTACTTC
.	TRBV7-6	TRBJ2-1	.	CASSDTWTTTYNEQFF	TGTGCCAGCAGCGACACCTGGACTACCACCTACAATGAGCAGTTCTTC
TRBD2	TRBV14	TRBJ2-1	many	CASSQERLAGGPYEQFF	TGTGCCAGCAGCCAAGAACGACTAGCGGGAGGGCCCTATGAGCAGTTCTTC
TRBD2	TRBV24-1	TRBJ2-1	few	CATSAHTSGGYNEQFF	TGTGCCACCAGTGCCCACACTAGCGGAGGCTACAATGAGCAGTTCTTC
.	TRBV29-1	TRBJ2-1	few	CSEKLGHEQFF	TGCAGCGAAAAACTAGGTCATGAGCAGTTCTTC
TRBD1	TRBV7-9	TRBJ2-7	few	CASSLLNRGPYEQYF	TGTGCCAGCAGCTTACTCAACAGGGGCCCCTACGAGCAGTACTTC
.	TRBV7-2	TRBJ2-7	.	CARYNEQYF	TGTGCCAGATACAATGAGCAGTACTTC
TRBD2	TRBV14	TRBJ2-5	.	CASSQAQAGGPETQYF	TGTGCCAGCAGCCAAGCCCAAGCGGGAGGGCCGGAGACCCAGTACTTC
.	TRBV7-9	TRBJ1-2	few	CASSLSRDNPYGYTF	TGTGCCAGCAGCTTATCCCGGGACAACCCCTATGGCTACACCTTC
.	TRBV10-3	TRBJ1-1	few	CAISPATGNTEAFF	TGTGCCATCAGCCCCGCGACAGGGAACACTGAAGCTTTCTTT
TRBD2	TRBV20-1	TRBJ2-5	.	CSALAGGRADEQYF	TGCAGTGCTTTAGCGGGAGGAAGGGCCGATGAGCAGTACTTC
.	TRBV21-1	TRBJ2-7	.	CASSKKDRGPLRRGEQYF	TGTGCCAGCAGCAAAAAGGACAGGGGGCCCCTTCGTCGGGGAGAGCAGTACTTC
.	TRBV12-3/TRBV12-4	TRBJ1-1	.	CASSWTSANTEAFF	TGTGCCAGCAGCTGGACATCGGCGAACACTGAAGCTTTCTTT
TRBD2	TRBV9	TRBJ2-5	.	CASSVRRGGFQETQYF	TGTGCCAGCAGCGTGCGTCGGGGGGGGTTCCAAGAGACCCAGTACTTC
.	TRBV7-2	TRBJ2-1	.	CASSPYSSYNEQFF	TGTGCCAGCAGCCCTTATAGCTCCTACAATGAGCAGTTCTTC
.	TRBV7-2	TRBJ1-2	.	CASSLLTASQSSNYGYTF	TGTGCCAGCAGCTTACTTACAGCCTCACAATCTTCCAACTATGGCTACACCTTC
.	TRBV7-2	TRBJ2-7	.	CASRGGFVGLKQYF	TGTGCCAGCAGGGGCGGTTTTGTGGGTCTGAAGCAGTACTTC
.	TRBV28	TRBJ2-1	.	CASSPSHAGTGNEQFF	TGTGCCAGCAGTCCGTCTCATGCGGGAACAGGCAATGAGCAGTTCTTC
.	TRBV20-1	TRBJ2-3	few	CSARDQYQGDTQYF	TGCAGTGCTAGAGATCAGTACCAGGGAGATACGCAGTATTTT
.	TRBV6-5	TRBJ2-7	many	CASSEQGYNEQYF	TGTGCCAGCAGCGAACAGGGATATAACGAGCAGTACTTC
TRBD2	TRBV7-6	TRBJ2-7	.	CASSSSTSSNYEQYF	TGTGCCAGCAGCTCCTCGACTAGCTCCAACTACGAGCAGTACTTC
.	TRBV6-1	TRBJ2-1	.	CASGVRGRYNEQFF	TGTGCCAGCGGGGTCCGAGGGAGATACAATGAGCAGTTCTTC
.	TRBV5-1	TRBJ2-1	.	CASSLTTHEQFF	TGCGCCAGCAGCTTGACGACCCATGAGCAGTTCTTC
TRBD2	TRBV4-3	TRBJ2-4	once	CASSQLSGILGEEYF	TGCGCCAGCAGCCAACTTAGCGGGATCCTAGGCGAGGAGTACTTC
.	TRBV20-1	TRBJ2-7	many	CSALGLGISYEQYF	TGCAGTGCCCTTGGTTTGGGGATCTCCTACGAGCAGTACTTC
.	TRBV29-1	TRBJ2-3	many	CSVEAGIDTQYF	TGCAGCGTTGAGGCAGGGATAGATACGCAGTATTTT
TRBD1	TRBV12-3/TRBV12-4	TRBJ1-2	few	CASSSGQGAIYGYTF	TGTGCCAGCAGTTCCGGACAGGGGGCTATCTATGGCTACACCTTC
.	TRBV7-7	TRBJ2-5	few	CASSSLGATAETQYF	TGTGCCAGCAGCTCGCTAGGGGCGACAGCCGAGACCCAGTACTTC